What follows are 30 T cell receptor beta chains derived from one specimen sequenced in a study of blood T cell repertoires in COVID-19. The assay was immunoSEQ multiplex PCR, and TCRdb's table has in-frame clones only and misses some. The profile shows 90,000 to 130,000 clones, less than 85% of them singletons. Sequenced input: peripheral blood. The receptor set was obtained from a woman aged 80 or over with acute or convalescent COVID-19.

The CDR3 DNA reads as TGTGCCAGCAGCTTCGGACTAGCGGGCACAGATACGCAGTATTTT. Translated: CASSFGLAGTDTQYF. This sequence joins TRBV7-9 and TRBJ2-3; TRBD2 agrees at 10 bases. The length of the CDR3 is 15 residues. In germline, CDR1 is SEHNR, CDR2 FQNEAQ (reference sequence). J lost 1 base, V lost 3 bases, and 1 base had no gene match.

With regard to this clone: Other DNA sequences in the sample encode the same CDR3. The rearrangement links TRBV7-9 to TRBJ2-2; 10 nucleotides line up with TRBD1. V lost 5 bases, J lost 5 bases, and 5 bases stayed unmatched. Germline CDR1 and CDR2: SEHNR and FQNEAQ (reference sequence). There are 15 residues in the CDR3. Here the CDR3 DNA reads TGTGCCAGCAGCCGACAGGGGGCAGGAACCGGGGAGCTGTTTTTT. Translated: CASSRQGAGTGELFF.

The chain links TRBV28 to TRBJ1-5; D might be TRBD1 (6 bases). V lost 4 bases to trimming and J lost 5 bases, with 12 bases between them. The V gene's germline CDR1 is MDHEN and CDR2 SYDVKM. The CDR3 has 14 amino acids. CDR3 nucleotides: TGTGCCAGCAGTTCATTCCAGGGGCATCAGCCCCAGCATTTT. Translation: CASSSFQGHQPQHF. Filled out from reference TRBV28 and TRBJ1-5, the complete variable domain reads DVKVTQSSRYLVKRTGEKVFLECVQDMDHENMFWYRQDPGLGLRLIYFSYDVKMKEKGDIPEGYSVSREKKERFSLILESASTNQTSMYLCASSSFQGHQPQHFGDGTRLSIL.

A few counts support this clone. The V gene is TRBV28, the J gene TRBJ2-1, with TRBD2 identical over 12 bases. The CDR3 extends over 15 amino acids. The junction had 7 bases not matched to a gene; V was cut back by 5 bases and J by 8 bases. Germline V gives CDR1 MDHEN, CDR2 SYDVKM. For the CDR3, the DNA is TGTGCCAGCAGTCCTGTGGGACTAGCGGGCTATGAGCAGTTCTTC. This sequence encodes CASSPVGLAGYEQFF.

This clone occurred once. The rearrangement joins TRBV9 to TRBJ1-1, with TRBD1 as a possible D gene (5 bases). Trimming removed 2 bases from V and 1 base from J, with 12 bases in between. The CDR3 totals 15 residues. Germline V lookup: CDR1 SGDLS, CDR2 YYNGEE. CDR3 DNA sequence: TGTGCCAGCAGCGTTGGGACTCGAACGAACACTGAAGCTTTCTTT. This sequence encodes CASSVGTRTNTEAFF.

The chain links TRBV19 to TRBJ2-1; TRBD2 might be the D (6 bases). The germline V and J ends were trimmed by 3 bases and 0 bases, with 6 bases remaining between them. The germline V gene has CDR1 LNHDA and CDR2 SQIVND (reference sequence). This CDR3 is built from 14 residues. The CDR3 loop reads CASSIGGSYNEQFF. The DNA of the CDR3 is TGTGCCAGTAGTATCGGGGGCTCCTACAATGAGCAGTTCTTC.

The chain uses TRBV19 and TRBJ2-5, with D possibly TRBD1 on 5 matching bases. This CDR3 is built from 12 residues. V gave up 3 bases and J gave up 4 bases, with 6 bases separating them. The V gene's germline CDR1 is LNHDA and CDR2 SQIVND (reference sequence). The chain's CDR3 is CASSIQGETQYF. The CDR3 DNA reads TGTGCCAGTAGTATCCAGGGAGAGACCCAGTACTTC.

This clone was found once. This chain connects TRBV4-2 to TRBJ2-1, with 9 bases identical to TRBD2. The V segment lost 0 bases and the J segment 4 bases; nucleotides outside the gene matches: 4. Germline V gene data show CDR1 as LGHNA and CDR2 as YNFKEQ. The CDR3 length is 16 residues. The CDR3 sequence: CASSQDSREGYNEQFF. The CDR3 DNA follows: TGTGCCAGCAGCCAAGATTCGCGGGAGGGGTACAATGAGCAGTTCTTC.

This clone turned up a few times. The chain joins TRBV7-9 to TRBJ1-2; 7 bases line up with TRBD1. CDR3 size: 13 residues. J was trimmed by 4 bases and V by 5 bases; bases with no gene match: 4. From germline, CDR1 is SEHNR and CDR2 FQNEAQ (reference sequence). CDR3 coding DNA: TGTGCCAGCAGCGGGGGACAGTTCTATGGCTACACCTTC. It encodes CASSGGQFYGYTF. The full variable domain, in which reference TRBV7-9 and TRBJ1-2 provide the parts outside the CDR3, is DTGVSQNPRHKITKRGQNVTFRCDPISEHNRLYWYRQTLGQGPEFLTYFQNEAQLEKSRLLSDRFSAERPKGSFSTLEIQRTEQGDSAMYLCASSGGQFYGYTFGSGTRLTVV.

This chain links TRBV5-1 with TRBJ2-7; 7 bases are shared with TRBD1. Germline V gene data show CDR1 as SGHRS and CDR2 as YFSETQ. Trimming took 4 bases from V and 5 from J; bases not matched to a gene: 12. This CDR3 region has 15 residues. CDR3 sequence (DNA): TGCGCCAGCAGCGCCGGGACAGACACCTTGGACGAGCAGTACTTC. It yields the protein CASSAGTDTLDEQYF.

This CDR3 is CATTPDSYEQYF. The CDR3 DNA reads as TGTGCCACGACGCCGGACAGCTACGAGCAGTACTTC. The chain combines TRBV10-3 with TRBJ2-7, with TRBD1 as a possible D gene (6 bases). Trimming took 10 bases from V and 3 from J, leaving 13 bases between them. This CDR3 contains 12 residues. CDR1 is ENHRY, CDR2 SYGVKD, per germline.

This clone was observed at least ten times. The J gene is TRBJ1-3, the V gene TRBV18, with a weak D call TRBD1 (6 bases). The germline CDR1 and CDR2 sequences are KGHSH and LQKENI. Trimming left V 6 bases short and J 0 bases short, with 18 bases between. The CDR3 is made up of 17 amino acids. The CDR3 nucleotides are TGTGCCAGCTCGTTCGCAGGGGAAAGCCACTCTGGAAACACCATATATTTT. Its protein product is CASSFAGESHSGNTIYF.

The genes are TRBV6-5 and TRBJ2-7; TRBD2 matches 7 bases. There are 15 residues in the CDR3. Looked up from germline, CDR1 is MNHEY and CDR2 is SVGAGI. V lost 0 bases, J lost 1 base, and 3 bases stayed unmatched. The CDR3 coding sequence is TGTGCCAGCAGTTACTCGGGTAGCGGGTCCTACGAGCAGTACTTC. Amino acid sequence: CASSYSGSGSYEQYF.

The chain carries TRBV5-1 and TRBJ1-1, with D perhaps matching TRBD1 (5 bases). CDR3 length: 15 amino acids. Trimming took off 0 bases at V and 4 bases at J, with 13 bases between the two ends. Germline V CDR1 and CDR2: SGHRS, YFSETQ. In nucleotides, the CDR3 is TGCGCCAGCAGCTTGGTACCAGGGAGGGTCACTGAAGCTTTCTTT. Amino acids: CASSLVPGRVTEAFF.

The V call is TRBV19, the J call TRBJ2-2; D is possibly TRBD2 (6 bases). CDR1 is LNHDA and CDR2 is SQIVND in the germline V gene (reference sequence). The CDR3 is made up of 16 amino acids. V was clipped by 0 bases and J by 5 bases, with 13 bases between them. CDR3 region: CASSIDPLAGTGELFF. The CDR3 coding sequence is TGTGCCAGTAGTATAGATCCACTAGCAGGGACCGGGGAGCTGTTTTTT.

CDR3 nucleotides: TGTGCCAGCAGACCGACAGGGGGGTCGGGCTACACCTTC. Its protein is CASRPTGGSGYTF. The chain couples TRBV2 to TRBJ1-2, with TRBD1 identical over 9 bases. CDR1 is SNHLY, CDR2 FYNNEI, per germline. J gave up 8 bases and V 6 bases, and 7 bases lay outside the gene matches. The CDR3 has 13 amino acids.

The rearrangement uses TRBV4-2 and TRBJ2-3; 7 bases map to TRBD2. V lost 4 bases and J lost 2; bases outside the gene matches: 9. Looked up from germline, CDR1 is LGHNA and CDR2 is YNFKEQ. This CDR3 has 16 amino acids. CDR3 sequence reads: CASSPRWLADTDTQYF. Here the CDR3 DNA reads TGTGCCAGCAGCCCCCGGTGGCTAGCGGACACAGATACGCAGTATTTT.

This sequence joins TRBV5-6 and TRBJ1-2; unclear D gene. Trimming took 0 bases from V and 4 from J, leaving 10 bases between them. The CDR3 has 14 amino acids. CDR1 is SGHDT and CDR2 is YYEEEE in the germline V gene. This CDR3 is CASSLGQAVYGYTF. DNA for the CDR3: TGTGCCAGCAGCTTGGGGCAGGCTGTCTATGGCTACACCTTC. Based on the CDR3 plus reference TRBV5-6 and TRBJ1-2, the full variable domain is DAGVTQSPTHLIKTRGQQVTLRCSPKSGHDTVSWYQQALGQGPQFIFQYYEEEERQRGNFPDRFSGHQFPNYSSELNVNALLLGDSALYLCASSLGQAVYGYTFGSGTRLTVV.

The rearrangement joins TRBV7-9 to TRBJ2-1; TRBD2 matches at 7 bases. J gave up 7 bases and V 5 bases, and 14 bases lay outside the gene matches. CDR3 size: 16 residues. The germline V gene has CDR1 SEHNR and CDR2 FQNEAQ (reference sequence). This CDR3 reads CASSLGTGGLGNEQFF. The DNA for the CDR3 is TGTGCCAGCAGCCTCGGGACGGGGGGATTAGGTAATGAGCAGTTCTTC.

Only one count was recorded for this clone. The V gene is TRBV4-1, the J gene TRBJ2-2, with unresolved D. Trimming removed 4 bases at V and 2 bases at J, with 11 bases between. The CDR3 is 15 amino acids. Germline-derived CDR1 and CDR2 are MGHRA and YSYEKL. The CDR3 sequence is CASSRADTNTGELFF. DNA of the CDR3: TGCGCCAGCAGCCGCGCCGATACTAACACCGGGGAGCTGTTTTTT.

The chain combines TRBV5-1 with TRBJ1-3; D is uncertain. V gave up 1 base and J gave up 4 bases, with 9 bases separating them. CDR1 is SGHRS, CDR2 YFSETQ, per germline. The CDR3 contains 14 residues. Written as DNA, the CDR3 is TGCGCCAGCAGCTTGTCCGGGGAGGGAAACACCATATATTTT. This gives the protein CASSLSGEGNTIYF.

V is TRBV28 and J is TRBJ2-1, with 9 nucleotides matching TRBD2. CDR3 size: 16 residues. The germline V gene has CDR1 MDHEN and CDR2 SYDVKM. V trimming: 2 bases; J trimming: 9 bases; junction bases outside the gene matches: 11. CDR3 nucleotides: TGTGCCAGCAGTTTAAGTTTGGCGGGGGGGCGTGGTGAGCAGTTCTTC. This translates into CASSLSLAGGRGEQFF.

The chain carries TRBV2 and TRBJ2-7; 7 nucleotides line up with TRBD1. The CDR3 is 15 amino acids. Trimming cost V 6 bases and J 3 bases; bases outside gene matches: 11. CDR1 is SNHLY and CDR2 is FYNNEI in the germline V gene. The CDR3 here is CASRDSPGQRYEQYF. The CDR3 DNA reads as TGTGCCAGCAGAGACTCTCCGGGACAGCGCTACGAGCAGTACTTC. Combining the CDR3 with reference TRBV2 and TRBJ2-7 gives the whole variable domain EPEVTQTPSHQVTQMGQEVILRCVPISNHLYFYWYRQILGQKVEFLVSFYNNEISEKSEIFDDQFSVERPDGSNFTLKIRSTKLEDSAMYFCASRDSPGQRYEQYFGPGTRLTVT.

V and J are TRBV2 and TRBJ2-3; weak D call: TRBD2 (5 bases). Germline CDR1 and CDR2: SNHLY and FYNNEI. Deletions cut 5 bases from V and 0 bases from J, with 9 bases between. The CDR3 has 14 residues. This CDR3 is CASSFRLSTDTQYF. The CDR3, as DNA: TGTGCCAGCAGTTTCAGACTAAGCACAGATACGCAGTATTTT. Complete variable domain (other parts from reference TRBV2 and TRBJ2-3): EPEVTQTPSHQVTQMGQEVILRCVPISNHLYFYWYRQILGQKVEFLVSFYNNEISEKSEIFDDQFSVERPDGSNFTLKIRSTKLEDSAMYFCASSFRLSTDTQYFGPGTRLTVL.

The V call is TRBV11-2, the J call TRBJ2-3, with TRBD2 matching 7 bases. The CDR3 covers 17 residues. The V gene end was trimmed by 0 bases and the J gene end by 3 bases; junction bases not matched to a gene: 9. From germline, CDR1 is SGHAT and CDR2 FQNNGV. CDR3 in amino acids: CASSLDGMGGQTDTQYF. In DNA, the CDR3 is TGTGCCAGCAGCTTAGATGGAATGGGAGGGCAGACAGATACGCAGTATTTT.

V gene TRBV18 combines with J gene TRBJ1-1, with 10 bases matching TRBD1. With 6 bases clipped from V and 0 bases from J, the junction kept 7 bases outside the gene matches. The CDR3 has 16 amino acids. In germline, CDR1 is KGHSH, CDR2 LQKENI. The CDR3 DNA follows: TGTGCCAGCTCGCTAGACAGGGGGCAGATGAACACTGAAGCTTTCTTT. It yields the protein CASSLDRGQMNTEAFF.

CDR3 nucleotide sequence: TGTGCCAGCACAAGATGGACAGGGGGCTACGAGCAGTACTTC. Translated, it gives CASTRWTGGYEQYF. This chain uses TRBV28 with TRBJ2-7; 10 bases line up with TRBD1. Germline trimming cut 7 bases from V and 3 bases from J; bases unmatched to any gene: 6. Germline V gene sequence: CDR1 MDHEN, CDR2 SYDVKM. This CDR3 has 14 residues.

V gene TRBV11-2 combines with J gene TRBJ2-3; 10 positions agree with TRBD2. The CDR3 is 16 residues long. The trim removed 3 bases at V and 2 bases at J, leaving 5 bases unmatched. Germline values: CDR1 SGHAT, CDR2 FQNNGV. The CDR3 reads CASSLATSGTTDTQYF. CDR3 coding DNA: TGTGCCAGCAGCTTGGCAACTAGCGGGACCACAGATACGCAGTATTTT.

The chain is built from TRBV28 and TRBJ2-7; 8 bases are a match to TRBD1. The CDR3 is 19 amino acids. CDR1 and CDR2 from the germline V gene are MDHEN and SYDVKM. The V segment lost 4 bases and the J segment 3 bases; nucleotides outside the gene matches: 20. CDR3 region: CASSSGWMGTGPELYEQYF. Here the CDR3 DNA reads TGTGCCAGCAGTTCGGGTTGGATGGGGACAGGTCCTGAACTCTACGAGCAGTACTTC.

This sequence joins TRBV28 and TRBJ2-5, with a tentative D call TRBD1 (6 bases). The CDR3 is made up of 13 amino acids. V dropped 3 bases and J dropped 7 bases, with 12 bases sitting between them. Germline CDR1 and CDR2: MDHEN and SYDVKM. This CDR3 reads CASSLPLQGTQYF. The CDR3 DNA is TGTGCCAGCAGTTTGCCCTTACAGGGGACCCAGTACTTC.